These 29 T cell receptor beta chains came from one sample sequenced in a study of cytomegalovirus exposure and HLA in healthy donors. The PCR had 60 Vbeta and 13 Jbeta primers. Method: immunoSEQ multiplex PCR; TCRdb's copy keeps in-frame clones and lacks some. The table includes some 130,000 clones, roughly four fifths detected once. Material for sequencing was PBMCs. The receptor source for this set is a male donor in good health and CMV-seropositive.

The chain has TRBV7-8 and TRBJ1-2; no clear D. CDR1 and CDR2 from the germline V gene are SGHVS and FQNEAQ. The V end lost 5 bases, the J end lost 5 bases, and 9 bases lay between the germline ends. The CDR3 has 12 residues. The CDR3 is CASSPGGYGYTF. CDR3 coding DNA: TGTGCCAGCAGCCCCGGCGGTTATGGCTACACCTTC.

The rearrangement joins TRBV28 to TRBJ2-1; unclear D gene. This CDR3 region has 15 residues. Germline CDR1 reads MDHEN; CDR2 reads SYDVKM. The V end lost 2 bases, the J end lost 5 bases, and 13 bases lay between the germline ends. CDR3 loop: CASSLRLSNHNEQFF. The CDR3 bases are TGTGCCAGCAGTTTAAGACTGTCCAATCACAATGAGCAGTTCTTC.

V is TRBV14 and J is TRBJ2-1, with TRBD2 as a possible D gene (7 bases). The CDR3 has 16 amino acids. In germline, CDR1 is SGHDN, CDR2 FVKESK. V was trimmed by 4 bases and J by 3 bases, leaving 16 bases between them. The CDR3 DNA follows: TGTGCCAGCAGCCGACCGGGGGGCGGGGGCTACAATGAGCAGTTCTTC. Its protein is CASSRPGGGGYNEQFF.

With regard to this clone: One end of the junction does not line up with germline, which may come from a read error. This sequence joins TRBV7-9 and TRBJ2-7, with 14 bases aligning to TRBD2. Germline-derived CDR1 and CDR2 are SEHNR and FQNEAQ (reference sequence). The CDR3 runs 19 residues. The CDR3 sequence is CSSSSGLAGAGWSSYEQYF. CDR3 nucleotide sequence: TGTTCCAGCAGCTCGGGACTAGCGGGAGCCGGCTGGAGCTCCTACGAGCAGTACTTC.

Points on this clone: The sample contains more than one DNA sequence encoding this CDR3. The gene calls are TRBV29-1 and TRBJ2-7; the D gene is possibly TRBD1 (6 bases). CDR1 and CDR2 from the germline V gene are SQVTM and ANQGSEA. This CDR3 has 13 amino acids. Trimming shortened V by 4 bases and J by 0 bases, and 10 bases separated the two germline ends. CDR3 coding DNA: TGCAGCGTTGGTGGGGGCTCCTCCTACGAGCAGTACTTC. Its translation: CSVGGGSSYEQYF.

V and J are TRBV4-3 and TRBJ2-2, with D perhaps TRBD1 (5 bases). The CDR3 has 13 amino acids. V dropped 4 bases and J dropped 6 bases, with 9 bases sitting between them. In germline, CDR1 is LGHNA, CDR2 YSLEER. The CDR3 spells CASSPDIAGELFF. For the CDR3, the DNA is TGCGCCAGCAGCCCGGACATCGCCGGGGAGCTGTTTTTT.

The J gene is TRBJ2-1, the V gene TRBV4-2; 12 nucleotides agree with TRBD2. Trimming cost V 1 base and J 9 bases; bases outside gene matches: 13. The CDR3 runs to 18 residues. CDR1 LGHNA and CDR2 YNFKEQ come from the germline V gene. The CDR3: CASSQGPSGLAGRGEQFF. The CDR3 coding sequence is TGTGCCAGCAGCCAAGGACCTTCCGGACTAGCGGGGAGAGGTGAGCAGTTCTTC.

This chain connects TRBV11-1 to TRBJ2-5, with a weak D call TRBD2 (6 bases). The V end lost 5 bases, the J end lost 5 bases, and 6 bases lay between the germline ends. CDR3 length: 11 amino acids. The germline gives CDR1 SGHAT, CDR2 FQDESV (reference sequence). The chain's CDR3 is CASSRGETQYF. CDR3 nucleotides: TGTGCCAGCAGCCGGGGGGAGACCCAGTACTTC.

This clone was counted once. J is TRBJ1-5 and V is TRBV19, with 7 bases identical to TRBD1. Trimming cost V 5 bases and J 1 base; bases outside gene matches: 2. This CDR3 has 14 amino acids. Germline CDR1 LNHDA, CDR2 SQIVND (reference sequence). CDR3 residues: CASSLGQSNQPQHF. CDR3 nucleotides: TGTGCCAGTAGTCTGGGACAGAGCAATCAGCCCCAGCATTTT.

This clone was detected once. V and J are TRBV11-1 and TRBJ2-1; no reliable D call. The ends were cut back, 3 bases at V and 0 bases at J, with 12 bases in the middle. Germline CDR1 and CDR2: SGHAT and FQDESV (reference sequence). This CDR3 region has 16 residues. CDR3 region: CASSLAYSGSYNEQFF. The CDR3 DNA sequence: TGTGCCAGCAGCTTGGCCTATTCGGGCTCCTACAATGAGCAGTTCTTC. Drawing the rest from reference TRBV11-1 and TRBJ2-1, the complete variable domain is EAEVAQSPRYKITEKSQAVAFWCDPISGHATLYWYRQILGQGPELLVQFQDESVVDDSQLPKDRFSAERLKGVDSTLKIQPAELGDSAMYLCASSLAYSGSYNEQFFGPGTRLTVL.

The sample holds a few counts of this clone. The CDR3 sequence is CASGPGTEKNTGELFF. The CDR3 DNA reads TGTGCTAGTGGTCCCGGGACAGAGAAGAACACCGGGGAGCTGTTTTTT. This chain joins TRBV12-5 and TRBJ2-2, with 7 nucleotides matching TRBD1. Losses at the gene ends were 5 bases for V and 1 base for J; bases not matched to a gene: 7. Germline V gene sequence: CDR1 LGHNT, CDR2 FRNRAP. This CDR3 has 16 residues.

The chain combines TRBV6-5 with TRBJ2-7, with D perhaps TRBD1 (6 bases). CDR3 length: 14 residues. Germline V gene sequence: CDR1 MNHEY, CDR2 SVGAGI. Trimming left V 6 bases short and J 0 bases short, with 12 bases between. The CDR3 region has the DNA TGTGCCAGCAGCCCCACAGGGAGCTCCTACGAGCAGTACTTC. It encodes CASSPTGSSYEQYF.

Concerning this clone: One junction end does not reproduce the germline sequence, and a read error may be involved. This chain connects TRBV4-3 to TRBJ1-2; 7 nucleotides agree with TRBD1. This CDR3 comprises 13 residues. Per germline, CDR1 LGHNA and CDR2 YSLEER. The CDR3 loop is CASSEDRDLGYTF. CDR3 sequence (DNA): TGCGCCAGCAGCGAAGACAGGGATCTCGGCTACACCTTC.

The chain employs TRBV4-3 and TRBJ1-1; 8 nucleotides line up with TRBD1. Per the germline V gene, CDR1 is LGHNA and CDR2 is YSLEER. This CDR3 spans 16 amino acids. With V trimmed by 1 base and J by 3 bases, 7 bases remained unmatched. The CDR3, as DNA: TGCGCCAGCAGCCAAGCTGGCAGGGGGCGCGACACTGAAGCTTTCTTT. Translating gives CASSQAGRGRDTEAFF.

The chain is built from TRBV6-5 and TRBJ2-7, with D tentatively TRBD2 (6 bases). The V gene's germline CDR1 is MNHEY and CDR2 SVGAGI. V gave up 6 bases and J gave up 2 bases, with 17 bases separating them. The CDR3 extends over 15 amino acids. Here the CDR3 DNA reads TGTGCCAGCAGCCCCATGGGACTGCGCGCCTACGAGCAGTACTTC. This sequence encodes CASSPMGLRAYEQYF.

J is TRBJ1-1 and V is TRBV27; 9 bases fit TRBD1. After removal of 4 bases from V and 5 bases from J, the junction contained 8 bases not matched to a gene. This CDR3 has 15 amino acids. Germline CDR1 and CDR2: MNHEY and SMNVEV (reference sequence). CDR3 nucleotide sequence: TGTGCCAGCAGTTCCAAACAGGGGGCGTTGACTGAAGCTTTCTTT. Translation: CASSSKQGALTEAFF.

The chain recombines TRBV18 with TRBJ2-3; perhaps TRBD1 as D (5 bases). Trimming removed 3 bases at V and 2 bases at J, with 12 bases between. CDR1 and CDR2 from the germline V gene are KGHSH and LQKENI. The CDR3 has 15 residues. CDR3: CASSPVLTVTDTQYF. The DNA of the CDR3 is TGTGCCAGCTCACCTGTTCTGACAGTCACAGATACGCAGTATTTT.

V and J are TRBV4-1 and TRBJ2-1; TRBD2 is a possible D gene (5 bases). Germline V gene sequence: CDR1 MGHRA, CDR2 YSYEKL. This CDR3 is 15 amino acids long. V lost 3 bases, J lost 5 bases, and 14 bases lay in between. The DNA of the CDR3 is TGCGCCAGCAGCCACCCAGGTGCTAGCCACAATGAGCAGTTCTTC. It codes for CASSHPGASHNEQFF.

The chain recombines TRBV27 with TRBJ1-2; D is perhaps TRBD1 (5 bases). Per the germline V gene, CDR1 is MNHEY and CDR2 is SMNVEV (reference sequence). Trimming took off 5 bases at V and 6 bases at J, with 13 bases between the two ends. This CDR3 is 13 amino acids long. The CDR3 DNA follows: TGTGCCAGCAGTCCCTTGGGGCTGGATGGCTACACCTTC. Its translation: CASSPLGLDGYTF.

The chain links TRBV4-1 to TRBJ2-7; D remains unclear. Germline assignment: CDR1 MGHRA and CDR2 YSYEKL. Trimming took off 6 bases at V and 0 bases at J, with 15 bases between the two ends. This CDR3 is 15 amino acids long. The CDR3 region is CASSRSPADSYEQYF. Written as DNA, the CDR3 is TGCGCCAGCAGTCGGTCCCCCGCGGACTCCTACGAGCAGTACTTC.

This chain connects TRBV25-1 to TRBJ2-1, with 12 bases fitting TRBD2. J lost 8 bases, V lost 4 bases, and 9 bases had no gene match. CDR1 and CDR2 (germline): MGHDK, SYGVNS. The CDR3 runs 16 residues. As DNA, the CDR3 is TGTGCCAGCAGTGGTACATCTAGCGGGAGGGTCCATGAGCAGTTCTTC. Translated: CASSGTSSGRVHEQFF.

The chain employs TRBV5-4 and TRBJ2-3; 7 bases match TRBD1. This CDR3 is 15 amino acids long. CDR1 SGHNT and CDR2 YYREEE come from the germline V gene (reference sequence). Trimming cost V 3 bases and J 1 base; bases outside gene matches: 5. CDR3 residues: CASSSGQHRTDTQYF. CDR3 nucleotides: TGTGCCAGCAGCTCGGGACAGCACCGCACAGATACGCAGTATTTT.

The chain is built from TRBV27 and TRBJ1-5; D is uncertain. This CDR3 comprises 13 residues. Germline V gene sequence: CDR1 MNHEY, CDR2 SMNVEV (reference sequence). Trimming left V 4 bases short and J 0 bases short, with 4 bases between. The CDR3 coding sequence is TGTGCCAGCAGTTCGTATAGCAATCAGCCCCAGCATTTT. The encoded protein is CASSSYSNQPQHF.

The V gene is TRBV28, the J gene TRBJ1-1, with 8 bases aligning to TRBD1. The trim removed 6 bases at V and 5 bases at J, leaving 11 bases unmatched. The CDR3 has 15 amino acids. Germline values: CDR1 MDHEN, CDR2 SYDVKM. The CDR3 spells CASSSFRTGRTEAFF. CDR3 DNA sequence: TGTGCCAGCAGCTCTTTCCGGACAGGGAGGACTGAAGCTTTCTTT.

The chain recombines TRBV9 with TRBJ1-1, with a weak D call TRBD1 (6 bases). Germline CDR1 and CDR2: SGDLS and YYNGEE. This CDR3 is built from 15 residues. Trimming stripped 0 bases from V and 5 bases from J, with 14 bases between. CDR3: CASSVEGVGWTEAFF. CDR3 nucleotide sequence: TGTGCCAGCAGCGTAGAGGGGGTGGGTTGGACTGAAGCTTTCTTT. The entire variable domain, with the rest obtained from reference TRBV9 and TRBJ1-1, is as follows: DSGVTQTPKHLITATGQRVTLRCSPRSGDLSVYWYQQSLDQGLQFLIQYYNGEERAKGNILERFSAQQFPDLHSELNLSSLELGDSALYFCASSVEGVGWTEAFFGQGTRLTVV.

The rearrangement links TRBV5-1 to TRBJ2-3; the D gene is possibly TRBD1 (5 bases). Looked up from germline, CDR1 is SGHRS and CDR2 is YFSETQ. This CDR3 contains 13 residues. Trimming took off 4 bases at V and 3 bases at J, with 9 bases between the two ends. The CDR3 bases are TGCGCCAGCAGCGACCAGGGAACAGATACGCAGTATTTT. Protein sequence: CASSDQGTDTQYF.

The V call is TRBV27, the J call TRBJ2-3, with 7 bases that match TRBD2. With 0 bases clipped from V and 6 bases from J, the junction kept 6 bases outside the gene matches. Germline CDR1 is MNHEY and CDR2 is SMNVEV (reference sequence). The CDR3 is 15 amino acids. DNA for the CDR3: TGTGCCAGCAGTTTATCGGCGGGAGCGGGTGATACGCAGTATTTT. Translation: CASSLSAGAGDTQYF.

This clone was detected a few times. The chain joins TRBV28 to TRBJ2-1; unclear D gene. The CDR3 spans 14 residues. Germline V gene data show CDR1 as MDHEN and CDR2 as SYDVKM. V lost 4 bases and J lost 7, with 14 bases in between. The CDR3 coding sequence is TGTGCCAGCAGTTCCCCCTGGGCCGTAAATGAGCAGTTCTTC. Translated, it gives CASSSPWAVNEQFF.

A few counts support this clone. The chain joins TRBV4-3 to TRBJ2-7; 11 bases map to TRBD2. The CDR3 loop spans 17 amino acids. Germline CDR1 is LGHNA and CDR2 is YSLEER. J was trimmed by 5 bases and V by 4 bases; bases with no gene match: 13. CDR3: CASSRQTSGRAVDEQYF. The CDR3, as DNA: TGCGCCAGCAGCCGCCAAACTAGCGGGAGAGCCGTTGACGAGCAGTACTTC.